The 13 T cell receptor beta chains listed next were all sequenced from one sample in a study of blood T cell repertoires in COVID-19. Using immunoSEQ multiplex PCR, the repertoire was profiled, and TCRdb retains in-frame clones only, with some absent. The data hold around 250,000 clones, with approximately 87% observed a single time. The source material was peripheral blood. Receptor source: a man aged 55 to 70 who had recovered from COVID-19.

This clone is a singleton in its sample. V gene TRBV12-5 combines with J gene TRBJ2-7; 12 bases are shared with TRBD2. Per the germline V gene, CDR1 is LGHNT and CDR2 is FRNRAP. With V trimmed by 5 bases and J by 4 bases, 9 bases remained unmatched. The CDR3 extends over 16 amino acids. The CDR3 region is CASGTTRTSGIYEQYF. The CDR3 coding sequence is TGTGCTAGTGGTACAACCCGGACTAGCGGGATTTACGAGCAGTACTTC.

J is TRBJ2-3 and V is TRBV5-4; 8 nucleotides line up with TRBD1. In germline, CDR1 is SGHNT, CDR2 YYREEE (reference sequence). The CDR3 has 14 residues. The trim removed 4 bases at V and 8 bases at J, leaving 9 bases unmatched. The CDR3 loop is CASSIDRGLGTQYF. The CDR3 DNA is TGTGCCAGCAGCATAGACAGGGGCCTCGGTACGCAGTATTTT.

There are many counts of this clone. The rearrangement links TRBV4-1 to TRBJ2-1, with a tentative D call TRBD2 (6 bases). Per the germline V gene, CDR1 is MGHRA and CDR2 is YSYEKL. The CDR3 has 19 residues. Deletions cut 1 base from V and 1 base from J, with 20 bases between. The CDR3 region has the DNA TGCGCCAGCAGCCAAGGTGGGGGGTTTACGGAGTGGTCCTACAATGAGCAGTTCTTC. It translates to CASSQGGGFTEWSYNEQFF.

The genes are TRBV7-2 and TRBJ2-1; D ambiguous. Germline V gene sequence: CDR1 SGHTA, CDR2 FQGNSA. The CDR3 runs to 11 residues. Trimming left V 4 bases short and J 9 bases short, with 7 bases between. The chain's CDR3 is CASSYRVEQFF. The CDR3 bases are TGTGCCAGCAGCTACCGGGTTGAGCAGTTCTTC. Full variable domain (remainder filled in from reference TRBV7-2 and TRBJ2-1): GAGVSQSPSNKVTEKGKDVELRCDPISGHTALYWYRQSLGQGLEFLIYFQGNSAPDKSGLPSDRFSAERTGGSVSTLTIQRTQQEDSAVYLCASSYRVEQFFGPGTRLTVL.

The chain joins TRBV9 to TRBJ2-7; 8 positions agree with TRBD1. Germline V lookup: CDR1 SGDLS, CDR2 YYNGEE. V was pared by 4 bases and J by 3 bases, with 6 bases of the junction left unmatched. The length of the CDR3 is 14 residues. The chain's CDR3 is CASSFGQGNYEQYF. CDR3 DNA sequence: TGTGCCAGCAGCTTCGGACAGGGAAACTACGAGCAGTACTTC. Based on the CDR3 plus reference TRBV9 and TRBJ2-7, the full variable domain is DSGVTQTPKHLITATGQRVTLRCSPRSGDLSVYWYQQSLDQGLQFLIQYYNGEERAKGNILERFSAQQFPDLHSELNLSSLELGDSALYFCASSFGQGNYEQYFGPGTRLTVT.

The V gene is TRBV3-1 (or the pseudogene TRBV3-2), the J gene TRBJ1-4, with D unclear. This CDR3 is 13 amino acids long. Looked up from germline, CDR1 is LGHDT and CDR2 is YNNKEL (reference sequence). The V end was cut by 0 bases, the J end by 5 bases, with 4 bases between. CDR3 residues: CASSQELNEKLFF. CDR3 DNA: TGTGCCAGCAGCCAAGAACTGAATGAAAAACTGTTTTTT.

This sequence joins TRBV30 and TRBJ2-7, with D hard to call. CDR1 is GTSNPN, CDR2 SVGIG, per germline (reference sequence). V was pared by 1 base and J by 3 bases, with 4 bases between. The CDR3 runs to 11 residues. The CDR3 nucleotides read TGTGCCTGGAGTGGTATCTACGAGCAGTACTTC. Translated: CAWSGIYEQYF.

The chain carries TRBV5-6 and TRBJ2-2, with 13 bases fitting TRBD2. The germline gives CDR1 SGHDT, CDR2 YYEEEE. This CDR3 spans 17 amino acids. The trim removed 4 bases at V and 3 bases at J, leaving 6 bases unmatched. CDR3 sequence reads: CASSRGLAGRYTGELFF. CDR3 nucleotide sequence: TGTGCCAGCAGCCGGGGACTAGCGGGGAGGTACACCGGGGAGCTGTTTTTT.

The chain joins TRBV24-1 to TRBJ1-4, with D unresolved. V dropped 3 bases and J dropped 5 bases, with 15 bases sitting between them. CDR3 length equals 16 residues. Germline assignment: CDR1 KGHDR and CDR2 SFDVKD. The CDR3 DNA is TGTGCCACCAGTGATATAAACAGAGACACCAATGAAAAACTGTTTTTT. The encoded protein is CATSDINRDTNEKLFF.

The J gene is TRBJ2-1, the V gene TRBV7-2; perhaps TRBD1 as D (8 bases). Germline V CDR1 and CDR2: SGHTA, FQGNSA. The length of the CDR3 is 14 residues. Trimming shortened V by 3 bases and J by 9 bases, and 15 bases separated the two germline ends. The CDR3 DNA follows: TGTGCCAGCAGCTTCGGGACAGGCGGGGGTGAGCAGTTCTTC. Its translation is CASSFGTGGGEQFF.

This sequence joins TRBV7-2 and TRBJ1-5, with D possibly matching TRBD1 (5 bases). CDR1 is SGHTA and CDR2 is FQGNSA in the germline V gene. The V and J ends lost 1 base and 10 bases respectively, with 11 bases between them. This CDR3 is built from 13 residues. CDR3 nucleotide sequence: TGTGCCAGCAGCTTAGAGCTGGGGCGTCCCCAGCATTTT. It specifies CASSLELGRPQHF.

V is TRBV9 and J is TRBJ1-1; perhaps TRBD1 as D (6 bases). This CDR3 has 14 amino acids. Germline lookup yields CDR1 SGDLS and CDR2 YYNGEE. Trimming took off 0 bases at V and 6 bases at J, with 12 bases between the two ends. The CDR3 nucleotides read TGTGCCAGCAGCGTAGCTCAACCAGGGGCTGAAGCTTTCTTT. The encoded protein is CASSVAQPGAEAFF. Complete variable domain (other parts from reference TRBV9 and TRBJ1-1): DSGVTQTPKHLITATGQRVTLRCSPRSGDLSVYWYQQSLDQGLQFLIQYYNGEERAKGNILERFSAQQFPDLHSELNLSSLELGDSALYFCASSVAQPGAEAFFGQGTRLTVV.

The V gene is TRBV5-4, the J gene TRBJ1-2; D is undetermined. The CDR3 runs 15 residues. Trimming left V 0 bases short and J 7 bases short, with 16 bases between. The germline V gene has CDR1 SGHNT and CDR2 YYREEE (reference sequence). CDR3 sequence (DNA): TGTGCCAGCAGCTTGGGCGGGTCCGCGCTTGCTGGCTACACCTTC. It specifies CASSLGGSALAGYTF.